Following are 30 T cell receptor beta chains from one sample sequenced in a study of cytomegalovirus exposure and HLA in healthy donors. The PCR was carried out with 60 Vbeta primers and 13 Jbeta primers. TCRdb's copy holds only in-frame clones and misses some; the assay was immunoSEQ multiplex PCR. In the table there are about 110,000 clones, about 74% of which are singletons. Source material: PBMCs. The receptors stem from a female donor in good health and CMV-seropositive.

The rearrangement links TRBV18 to TRBJ2-3; tentative D call: TRBD2 (7 bases). CDR3 length equals 16 residues. Trimming took 2 bases from V and 0 from J, leaving 12 bases between them. Looked up from germline, CDR1 is KGHSH and CDR2 is LQKENI. CDR3 protein: CASSPRGGGSTDTQYF. CDR3 nucleotide sequence: TGTGCCAGCTCACCAAGGGGGGGCGGTAGCACAGATACGCAGTATTTT.

The chain employs TRBV19 and TRBJ1-1, with 9 nucleotides matching TRBD1. Germline lookup yields CDR1 LNHDA and CDR2 SQIVND (reference sequence). The CDR3 spans 15 residues. J was trimmed by 5 bases and V by 7 bases; bases with no gene match: 11. CDR3 in DNA: TGTGCCAGTACCACCGGGACAGGGTGGAGGACTGAAGCTTTCTTT. This codes for CASTTGTGWRTEAFF.

This chain joins TRBV7-2 and TRBJ2-5, with 11 bases matching TRBD2. Trimming removed 5 bases from V and 7 bases from J; junction bases left unmatched: 18. This CDR3 contains 18 residues. CDR1 is SGHTA and CDR2 is FQGNSA in the germline V gene. The CDR3 sequence is CASSGWGSGGGLLGTQYF. CDR3 DNA sequence: TGTGCCAGCAGCGGGTGGGGTAGCGGGGGGGGCCTACTGGGGACCCAGTACTTC.

This clone has a single count. The chain carries TRBV27 and TRBJ1-5; 10 bases line up with TRBD1. Germline assignment: CDR1 MNHEY and CDR2 SMNVEV (reference sequence). V lost 6 bases, J lost 7 bases, and 12 bases stayed unmatched. This CDR3 comprises 16 residues. The CDR3 is CASSTYRDRGRQPQHF. The CDR3, as DNA: TGTGCCAGCAGCACGTACCGGGACAGGGGTCGCCAGCCCCAGCATTTT.

This clone appeared a few times. The chain is built from TRBV28 and TRBJ2-7; D perhaps matches TRBD1 (6 bases). CDR3 length equals 15 residues. Germline CDR1 is MDHEN and CDR2 is SYDVKM. V lost 4 bases and J lost 0, with 13 bases in between. The CDR3 here is CASSSSGTPSYEQYF. The CDR3 DNA is TGTGCCAGCAGTTCGTCCGGGACACCCTCCTACGAGCAGTACTTC. Supplemented by reference TRBV28 and TRBJ2-7, the full variable domain reads DVKVTQSSRYLVKRTGEKVFLECVQDMDHENMFWYRQDPGLGLRLIYFSYDVKMKEKGDIPEGYSVSREKKERFSLILESASTNQTSMYLCASSSSGTPSYEQYFGPGTRLTVT.

This clone was found a few times. The CDR3 nucleotides read TGTGCCAGCAGCGGGGGGACGGCAAATTCACCCCTCCACTTT. Its translation: CASSGGTANSPLHF. The rearrangement joins TRBV5-4 to TRBJ1-6; TRBD1 might be the D (5 bases). Trimming removed 4 bases from V and 7 bases from J, with 12 bases in between. Germline assignment: CDR1 SGHNT and CDR2 YYREEE (reference sequence). This CDR3 comprises 14 residues.

This chain joins TRBV6-5 and TRBJ1-2, with 8 bases matching TRBD1. Germline V gives CDR1 MNHEY, CDR2 SVGAGI. This CDR3 spans 14 amino acids. With V trimmed by 6 bases and J by 4 bases, 7 bases remained unmatched. CDR3 region: CASRPPGTGYGYTF. In DNA form, the CDR3 reads TGTGCCAGCAGACCACCCGGGACAGGCTATGGCTACACCTTC.

By share, this clone ranks as medium-sized. V usage is TRBV19 and J usage is TRBJ2-1; TRBD2 matches 10 bases. Germline V gives CDR1 LNHDA, CDR2 SQIVND (reference sequence). The ends lost 8 bases at V and 4 bases at J; junction bases unmatched: 5. The CDR3 totals 14 residues. CDR3 sequence (DNA): TGTGCCAGTTCCGGACTAGCGGATTACAATGAGCAGTTCTTC. This encodes CASSGLADYNEQFF.

The chain couples TRBV29-1 to TRBJ2-1, with 13 bases matching TRBD2. The V gene's germline CDR1 is SQVTM and CDR2 ANQGSEA. CDR3 length: 14 amino acids. V was pared by 6 bases and J by 7 bases, with 6 bases of the junction left unmatched. CDR3 loop: CSVRTSGRRNEQFF. In DNA form, the CDR3 reads TGCAGCGTCCGGACTAGCGGGAGAAGGAATGAGCAGTTCTTC.

The V call is TRBV6-5, the J call TRBJ2-5; 8 nucleotides match TRBD1. J gave up 2 bases and V 0 bases, and 5 bases lay outside the gene matches. Germline CDR1 and CDR2: MNHEY and SVGAGI. The CDR3 spans 16 residues. The CDR3 DNA reads TGTGCCAGCAGTTACTCCCGGACAGGGAAGCAAGAGACCCAGTACTTC. Protein sequence: CASSYSRTGKQETQYF.

This clone was counted between two and nine times. The chain couples TRBV7-3 to TRBJ2-3; D is possibly TRBD2 (7 bases). V dropped 5 bases and J dropped 1 base, with 13 bases sitting between them. The CDR3 has 15 amino acids. The germline V gene encodes CDR1 SGHTA and CDR2 FQGTGA. The CDR3, as DNA: TGTGCCAGCAGCCTCGGGGGGCCTCGCACAGATACGCAGTATTTT. Its translation: CASSLGGPRTDTQYF.

The chain has TRBV2 and TRBJ1-2, with D possibly being TRBD1 (6 bases). V dropped 2 bases and J dropped 3 bases, with 10 bases sitting between them. Germline V lookup: CDR1 SNHLY, CDR2 FYNNEI. The CDR3 contains 14 residues. The CDR3 here is CASSERPGDYGYTF. The CDR3 coding sequence is TGTGCCAGCAGTGAACGTCCAGGGGACTATGGCTACACCTTC.

The V gene is TRBV29-1, the J gene TRBJ2-1; TRBD2 aligns across 10 bases. Germline V CDR1 and CDR2: SQVTM, ANQGSEA. Germline trimming cut 4 bases from V and 6 bases from J; bases unmatched to any gene: 15. CDR3 length equals 17 residues. This CDR3 reads CSVAFPAGGIRGNEQFF. CDR3 in DNA: TGCAGCGTTGCTTTTCCAGCGGGAGGGATAAGGGGCAATGAGCAGTTCTTC.

This clone was seen only once. CDR3 protein: CAWTGTGNALSGKLFF. The CDR3 region has the DNA TGTGCCTGGACCGGGACAGGGAACGCTTTGTCCGGAAAACTGTTTTTT. The chain joins TRBV30 to TRBJ1-4; TRBD1 agrees at 9 bases. Germline CDR1 reads GTSNPN; CDR2 reads SVGIG (reference sequence). J gave up 10 bases and V 4 bases, and 16 bases lay outside the gene matches. The CDR3 consists of 16 residues.

This chain joins TRBV5-1 and TRBJ1-1, with 10 bases matching TRBD1. This CDR3 has 17 residues. Trimming removed 1 base from V and 1 base from J; junction bases left unmatched: 7. The germline V gene encodes CDR1 SGHRS and CDR2 YFSETQ. In DNA form, the CDR3 reads TGCGCCAGCAGCTTGACCCGACAGGGGGCACGGAACACTGAAGCTTTCTTT. This gives the protein CASSLTRQGARNTEAFF.

The chain has TRBV5-1 and TRBJ2-6; the D is unclear. CDR3 length equals 14 residues. Germline V gene data show CDR1 as SGHRS and CDR2 as YFSETQ. Trimming removed 7 bases from V and 0 bases from J, with 8 bases in between. CDR3 sequence (DNA): TGCGCCAGCCTCCCGGTCTCTGGGGCCAACGTCCTGACTTTC. Its protein product is CASLPVSGANVLTF.

This clone has only one observation. V is TRBV5-1 and J is TRBJ2-2; 8 bases fit TRBD2. This CDR3 is built from 16 residues. CDR1 is SGHRS and CDR2 is YFSETQ in the germline V gene. V lost 4 bases, J lost 6 bases, and 11 bases stayed unmatched. CDR3 DNA: TGCGCCAGCAGCCCTCTAACGGGAGGGCTCTCCGGGGAGCTGTTTTTT. It is translated as CASSPLTGGLSGELFF.

The chain employs TRBV5-1 and TRBJ2-5, with TRBD2 matching 9 bases. Per the germline V gene, CDR1 is SGHRS and CDR2 is YFSETQ. The CDR3 runs to 17 residues. V was pared by 0 bases and J by 1 base, with 7 bases of the junction left unmatched. Written as DNA, the CDR3 is TGCGCCAGCAGCTTGGGGCCTAGCGGGGCCCTCCAAGAGACCCAGTACTTC. Translation: CASSLGPSGALQETQYF.

The chain is built from TRBV6-5 and TRBJ2-7; 7 nucleotides align to TRBD2. V shed 5 bases and J 7 bases; nucleotides not matched to a gene: 14. CDR3 size: 15 residues. CDR1 is MNHEY, CDR2 SVGAGI, per germline. The CDR3 DNA is TGTGCCAGCAGTACCAATTTTGGGACTATCGGGGAGCAGTACTTC. Its translation: CASSTNFGTIGEQYF.

This clone was counted only a few times. The rearrangement joins TRBV28 to TRBJ1-2; 8 bases align to TRBD1. Germline V lookup: CDR1 MDHEN, CDR2 SYDVKM. The CDR3 has 15 residues. The V and J ends lost 3 bases and 0 bases, in that order; junction bases with no gene match: 3. As DNA, the CDR3 is TGTGCCAGCAGTTTCAACAGGGGGTCTAACTATGGCTACACCTTC. Its protein is CASSFNRGSNYGYTF.

The chain combines TRBV30 with TRBJ2-6; TRBD1 is a possible D gene (6 bases). The CDR3 extends over 17 amino acids. Between the trimmed V and J ends, which lost 4 bases and 0 bases, there was a span of 16 bases. Germline CDR1 GTSNPN, CDR2 SVGIG (reference sequence). The CDR3 DNA reads TGTGCCTGGACAACAGGGACCCTTAGCTCTGGGGCCAACGTCCTGACTTTC. It codes for CAWTTGTLSSGANVLTF.

In its sample, this clone was seen a few times. This CDR3 is CASSFPGADEQYF. The CDR3 nucleotides are TGTGCCAGCAGCTTCCCAGGGGCGGACGAGCAGTACTTC. J is TRBJ2-7 and V is TRBV5-5; D perhaps matches TRBD1 (6 bases). V gave up 2 bases and J gave up 5 bases, with 11 bases separating them. Germline CDR1 reads SGHKS; CDR2 reads YYEKEE (reference sequence). CDR3 size: 13 residues.

The V gene is TRBV18, the J gene TRBJ2-7, with TRBD1 identical over 9 bases. CDR3 length equals 13 residues. Germline assignment: CDR1 KGHSH and CDR2 LQKENI. Germline trimming cut 8 bases from V and 7 bases from J; bases unmatched to any gene: 9. CDR3: CASTHRGLGEQYF. CDR3 coding DNA: TGTGCCAGCACCCACAGGGGGCTGGGGGAGCAGTACTTC.

This rearrangement joins TRBV30 to TRBJ2-3, with 7 bases lining up with TRBD1. Germline V gives CDR1 GTSNPN, CDR2 SVGIG (reference sequence). The CDR3 extends over 14 amino acids. The V and J ends lost 1 base and 1 base, in that order; junction bases with no gene match: 2. The CDR3 nucleotides read TGTGCCTGGAGTGACAGGGGCCGCACAGATACGCAGTATTTT. Translation: CAWSDRGRTDTQYF.

This sequence joins TRBV27 and TRBJ2-3; 8 bases line up with TRBD2. V dropped 3 bases and J dropped 6; count of bases not matched to a gene: 8. Looked up from germline, CDR1 is MNHEY and CDR2 is SMNVEV (reference sequence). This CDR3 has 15 amino acids. The DNA of the CDR3 is TGTGCCAGCAGTTTTAAGCGGGGGCACGGGGATACGCAGTATTTT. Its protein product is CASSFKRGHGDTQYF.

V is TRBV14 and J is TRBJ2-7; TRBD2 matches at 16 bases. This CDR3 comprises 20 residues. Per germline, CDR1 SGHDN and CDR2 FVKESK. J was trimmed by 7 bases and V by 1 base; bases with no gene match: 16. CDR3: CASSQARNPGTSGRAGEQYF. The CDR3 DNA reads TGTGCCAGCAGCCAAGCGAGAAATCCCGGGACTAGCGGGAGGGCCGGAGAGCAGTACTTC.

The chain employs TRBV9 and TRBJ1-5; tentative D call: TRBD1 (6 bases). Germline CDR1 reads SGDLS; CDR2 reads YYNGEE. V was pared by 3 bases and J by 3 bases, with 10 bases between. This CDR3 is built from 14 residues. CDR3 loop: CASSAGQPNQPQHF. As DNA, the CDR3 is TGTGCCAGCAGCGCCGGACAGCCCAATCAGCCCCAGCATTTT.

The chain recombines TRBV19 with TRBJ1-3; 7 bases match TRBD1. V was clipped by 7 bases and J by 1 base; unmatched bases: 13. CDR1 is LNHDA, CDR2 SQIVND, per germline (reference sequence). The CDR3 contains 17 residues. The DNA for the CDR3 is TGTGCCAGTACCCCAGGGGGAAGGGGGCGATCTGGAAACACCATATATTTT. Protein sequence: CASTPGGRGRSGNTIYF.

The table lists this clone with a few counts. The chain is built from TRBV6-5 and TRBJ1-1, with a tentative D call TRBD1 (5 bases). Germline lookup yields CDR1 MNHEY and CDR2 SVGAGI. V dropped 7 bases and J dropped 5 bases, with 17 bases sitting between them. The length of the CDR3 is 14 residues. The CDR3 nucleotides read TGTGCCAGCACCACGAACAGGTTTGGGACTGAAGCTTTCTTT. Its translation is CASTTNRFGTEAFF.

V is TRBV7-8 and J is TRBJ1-6, with 7 bases that match TRBD1. Unmatched junction bases numbered 5, after V lost 3 bases and J lost 6 bases. Germline V lookup: CDR1 SGHVS, CDR2 FQNEAQ. CDR3 length: 15 residues. The CDR3 reads CASSLDRTRNSPLHF. The CDR3 nucleotides are TGTGCCAGCAGCTTGGACAGGACCCGTAATTCACCCCTCCACTTT.